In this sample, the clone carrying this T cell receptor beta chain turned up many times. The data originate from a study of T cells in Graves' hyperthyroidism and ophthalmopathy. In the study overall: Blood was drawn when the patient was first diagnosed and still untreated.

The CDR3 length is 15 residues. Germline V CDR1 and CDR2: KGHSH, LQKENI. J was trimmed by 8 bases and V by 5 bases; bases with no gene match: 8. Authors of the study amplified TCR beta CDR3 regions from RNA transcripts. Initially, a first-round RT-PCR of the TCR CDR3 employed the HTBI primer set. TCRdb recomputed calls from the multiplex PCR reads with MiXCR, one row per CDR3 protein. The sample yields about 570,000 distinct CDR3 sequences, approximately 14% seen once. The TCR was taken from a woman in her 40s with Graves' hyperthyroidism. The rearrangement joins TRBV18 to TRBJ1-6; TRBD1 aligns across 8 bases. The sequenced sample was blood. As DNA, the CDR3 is TGTGCCAGCTCAGGACAGGGTTTCGAAGATTCACCCCTCCACTTT. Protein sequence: CASSGQGFEDSPLHF.